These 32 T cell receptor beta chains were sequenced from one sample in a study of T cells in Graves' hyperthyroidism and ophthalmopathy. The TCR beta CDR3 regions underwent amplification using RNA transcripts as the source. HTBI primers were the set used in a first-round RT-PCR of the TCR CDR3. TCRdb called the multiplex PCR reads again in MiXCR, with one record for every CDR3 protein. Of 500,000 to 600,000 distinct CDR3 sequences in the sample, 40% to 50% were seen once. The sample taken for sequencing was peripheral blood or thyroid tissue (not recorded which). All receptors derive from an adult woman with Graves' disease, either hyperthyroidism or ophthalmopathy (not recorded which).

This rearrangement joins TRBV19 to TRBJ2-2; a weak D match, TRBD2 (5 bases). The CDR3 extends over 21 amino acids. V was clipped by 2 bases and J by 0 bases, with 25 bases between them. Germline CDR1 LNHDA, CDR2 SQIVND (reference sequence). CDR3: CASSILNQEVRGLTNTGELFF. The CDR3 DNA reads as TGTGCCAGTAGTATATTGAATCAGGAGGTTAGAGGGCTCACGAACACCGGGGAGCTGTTTTTT.

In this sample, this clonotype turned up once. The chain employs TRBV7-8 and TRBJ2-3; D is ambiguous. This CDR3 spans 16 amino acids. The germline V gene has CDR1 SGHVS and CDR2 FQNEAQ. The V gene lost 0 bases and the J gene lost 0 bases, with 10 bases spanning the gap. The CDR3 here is CASSLAPNPSTDTQYF. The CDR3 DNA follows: TGTGCCAGCAGCTTAGCTCCTAACCCTAGCACAGATACGCAGTATTTT.

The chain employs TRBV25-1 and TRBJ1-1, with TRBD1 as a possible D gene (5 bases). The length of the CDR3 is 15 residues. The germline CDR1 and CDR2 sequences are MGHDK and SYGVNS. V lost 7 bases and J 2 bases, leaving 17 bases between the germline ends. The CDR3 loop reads CASTDSGLVNTEAFF. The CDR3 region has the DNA TGTGCCAGCACCGACTCGGGACTTGTAAACACTGAAGCTTTCTTT.

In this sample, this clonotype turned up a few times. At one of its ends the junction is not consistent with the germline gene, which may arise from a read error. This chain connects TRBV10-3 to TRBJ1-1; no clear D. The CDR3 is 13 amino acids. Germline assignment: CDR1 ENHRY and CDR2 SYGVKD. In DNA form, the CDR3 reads TGTACCATCACCAGCCTCAGTAACACTGAAGCTTTCTTT. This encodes CTITSLSNTEAFF.

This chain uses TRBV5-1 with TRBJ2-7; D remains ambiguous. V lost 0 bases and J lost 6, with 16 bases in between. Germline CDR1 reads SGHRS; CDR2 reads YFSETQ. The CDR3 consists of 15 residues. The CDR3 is CASSLDGAAWAEQYF. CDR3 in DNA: TGCGCCAGCAGCTTGGACGGCGCAGCGTGGGCCGAGCAGTACTTC.

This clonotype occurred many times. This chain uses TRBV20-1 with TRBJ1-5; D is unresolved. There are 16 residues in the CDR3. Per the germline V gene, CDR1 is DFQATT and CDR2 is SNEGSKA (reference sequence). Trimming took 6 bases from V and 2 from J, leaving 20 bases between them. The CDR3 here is CSAPSGRDYGNQPQHF. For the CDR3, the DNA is TGCAGTGCCCCCTCGGGGAGGGATTATGGCAATCAGCCCCAGCATTTT.

As DNA, the CDR3 is TGTGCCAGCAGCCCTATCATAGCGGGAGTTTCTCGGGAGACCCAGTACTTC. Protein product: CASSPIIAGVSRETQYF. This chain uses TRBV14 with TRBJ2-5, with 9 bases identical to TRBD2. The CDR3 is 17 residues long. Germline trimming cut 4 bases from V and 5 bases from J; bases unmatched to any gene: 14. Per germline, CDR1 SGHDN and CDR2 FVKESK.

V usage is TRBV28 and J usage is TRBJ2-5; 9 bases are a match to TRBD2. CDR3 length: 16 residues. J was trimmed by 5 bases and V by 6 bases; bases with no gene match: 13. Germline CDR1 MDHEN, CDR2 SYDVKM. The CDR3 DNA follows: TGTGCCAGCAGCACGGGGGCGGGAGGGCGCGAGGAGACCCAGTACTTC. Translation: CASSTGAGGREETQYF.

The CDR3 DNA sequence: TGTGCCAGCAGCTTAGTTCCGGGGTCGTCTGGAAACACCATATATTTT. Translated, it gives CASSLVPGSSGNTIYF. The chain carries TRBV11-2 and TRBJ1-3; unclear D gene. V was pared by 1 base and J by 1 base, with 11 bases between. There are 16 residues in the CDR3. The V gene's germline CDR1 is SGHAT and CDR2 FQNNGV.

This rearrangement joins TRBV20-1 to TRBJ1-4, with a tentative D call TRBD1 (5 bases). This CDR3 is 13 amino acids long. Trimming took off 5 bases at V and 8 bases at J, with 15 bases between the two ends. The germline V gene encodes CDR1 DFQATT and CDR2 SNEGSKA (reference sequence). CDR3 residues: CSALEGQGEKLFF. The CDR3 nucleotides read TGCAGTGCTCTTGAGGGGCAAGGGGAAAAACTGTTTTTT.

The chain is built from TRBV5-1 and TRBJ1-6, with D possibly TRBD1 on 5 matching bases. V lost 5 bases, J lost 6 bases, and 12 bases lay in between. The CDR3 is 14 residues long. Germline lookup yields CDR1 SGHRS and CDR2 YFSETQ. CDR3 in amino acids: CASREGLGNSPLHF. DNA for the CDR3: TGCGCCAGCAGGGAGGGGTTGGGTAATTCACCCCTCCACTTT.

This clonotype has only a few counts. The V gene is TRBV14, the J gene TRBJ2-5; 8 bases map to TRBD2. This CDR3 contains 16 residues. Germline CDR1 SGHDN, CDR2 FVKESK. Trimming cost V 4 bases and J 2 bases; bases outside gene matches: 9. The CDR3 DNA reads TGTGCCAGCAGCCCACCTGATGCTAGCGGGCAAGAGACCCAGTACTTC. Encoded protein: CASSPPDASGQETQYF.

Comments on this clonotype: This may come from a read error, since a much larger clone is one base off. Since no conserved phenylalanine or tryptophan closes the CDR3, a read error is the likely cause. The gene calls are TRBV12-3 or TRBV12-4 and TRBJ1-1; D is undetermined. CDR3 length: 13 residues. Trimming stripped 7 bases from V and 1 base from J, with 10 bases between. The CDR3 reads CASTRHSNTEAFS. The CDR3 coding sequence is TGTGCCAGCACCAGACACTCGAACACTGAAGCTTTCTCT.

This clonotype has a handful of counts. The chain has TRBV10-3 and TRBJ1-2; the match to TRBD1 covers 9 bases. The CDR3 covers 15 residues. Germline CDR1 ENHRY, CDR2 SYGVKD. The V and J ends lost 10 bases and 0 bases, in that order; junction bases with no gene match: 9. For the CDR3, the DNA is TGTGCCAGCACCTGGGACAGGGCCACTAACTATGGCTACACCTTC. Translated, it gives CASTWDRATNYGYTF.

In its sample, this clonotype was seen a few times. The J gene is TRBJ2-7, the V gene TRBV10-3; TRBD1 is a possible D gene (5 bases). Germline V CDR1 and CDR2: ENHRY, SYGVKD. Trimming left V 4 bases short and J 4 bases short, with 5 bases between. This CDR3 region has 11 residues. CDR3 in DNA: TGTGCCATCAGTGCAGGGTACGAGCAGTACTTC. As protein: CAISAGYEQYF.

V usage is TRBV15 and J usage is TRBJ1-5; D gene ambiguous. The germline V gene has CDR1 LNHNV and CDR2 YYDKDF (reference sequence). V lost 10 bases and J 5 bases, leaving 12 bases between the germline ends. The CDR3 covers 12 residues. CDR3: CASGRMDQPQHF. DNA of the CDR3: TGTGCCAGCGGCAGGATGGATCAGCCCCAGCATTTT.

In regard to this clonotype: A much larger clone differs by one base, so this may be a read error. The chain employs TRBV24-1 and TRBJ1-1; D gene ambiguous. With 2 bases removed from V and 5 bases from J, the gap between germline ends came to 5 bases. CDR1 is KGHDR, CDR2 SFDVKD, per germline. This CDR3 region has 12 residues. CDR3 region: CATSDSWTEAFF. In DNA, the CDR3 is TGTGCCACCAGTGATTCTTGGACTGAAGCTTTCTTT.

The CDR3 sequence is CASSWDRGGTQYF. The CDR3 DNA reads as TGTGCCAGCAGCTGGGATCGGGGAGGGACGCAGTATTTT. The genes are TRBV7-8 and TRBJ2-3, with TRBD2 matching over 7 bases. Germline CDR1 SGHVS, CDR2 FQNEAQ. This CDR3 has 13 residues. The trim removed 4 bases at V and 9 bases at J, leaving 7 bases unmatched.

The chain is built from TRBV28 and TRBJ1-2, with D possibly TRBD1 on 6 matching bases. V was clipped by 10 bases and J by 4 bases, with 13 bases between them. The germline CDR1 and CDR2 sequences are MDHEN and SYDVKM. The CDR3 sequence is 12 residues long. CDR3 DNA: TGTGCCACTTACGACAGGATCTATGGCTACACCTTC. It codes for CATYDRIYGYTF.

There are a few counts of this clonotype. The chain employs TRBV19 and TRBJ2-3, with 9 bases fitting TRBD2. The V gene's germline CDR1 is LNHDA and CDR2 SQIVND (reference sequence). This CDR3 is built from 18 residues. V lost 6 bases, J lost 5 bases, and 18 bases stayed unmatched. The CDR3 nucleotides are TGTGCCAGTAGAGCCCGACTCAGCGGGAGGAATGATAAAGATACGCAGTATTTT. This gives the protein CASRARLSGRNDKDTQYF.

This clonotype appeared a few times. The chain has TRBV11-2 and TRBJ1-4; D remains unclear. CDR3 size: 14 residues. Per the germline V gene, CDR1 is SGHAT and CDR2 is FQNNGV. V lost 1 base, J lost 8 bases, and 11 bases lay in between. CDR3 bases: TGTGCCAGCAGCTTAGGAGGACTAAGCGAAAAACTGTTTTTT. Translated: CASSLGGLSEKLFF.

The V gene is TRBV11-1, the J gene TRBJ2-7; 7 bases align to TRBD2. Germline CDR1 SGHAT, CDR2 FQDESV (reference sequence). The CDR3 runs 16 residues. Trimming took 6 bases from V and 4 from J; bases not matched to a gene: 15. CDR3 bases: TGTGCCAGCAGTTTAACCCCGGGGTGGGGGGGATACGAGCAGTACTTC. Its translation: CASSLTPGWGGYEQYF.

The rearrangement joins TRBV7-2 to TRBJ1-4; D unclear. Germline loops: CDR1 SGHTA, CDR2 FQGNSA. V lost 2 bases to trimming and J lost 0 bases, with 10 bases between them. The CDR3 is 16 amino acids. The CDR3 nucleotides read TGTGCCAGCAGCTTATTGGGGTTTGCAACTAATGAAAAACTGTTTTTT. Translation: CASSLLGFATNEKLFF.

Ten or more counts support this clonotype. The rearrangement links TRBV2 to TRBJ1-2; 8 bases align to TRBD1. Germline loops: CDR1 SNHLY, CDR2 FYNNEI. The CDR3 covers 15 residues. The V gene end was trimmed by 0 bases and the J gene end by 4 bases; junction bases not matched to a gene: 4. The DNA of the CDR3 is TGTGCCAGCAGTGAAGCGCCCGACAGGGGCTATGGCTACACCTTC. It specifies CASSEAPDRGYGYTF.

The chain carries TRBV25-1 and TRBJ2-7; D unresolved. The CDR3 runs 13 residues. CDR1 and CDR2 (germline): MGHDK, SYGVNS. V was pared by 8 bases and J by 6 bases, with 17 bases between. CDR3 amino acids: CASARGSLSEQYF. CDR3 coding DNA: TGTGCCAGCGCCCGAGGCTCCCTCTCCGAGCAGTACTTC.

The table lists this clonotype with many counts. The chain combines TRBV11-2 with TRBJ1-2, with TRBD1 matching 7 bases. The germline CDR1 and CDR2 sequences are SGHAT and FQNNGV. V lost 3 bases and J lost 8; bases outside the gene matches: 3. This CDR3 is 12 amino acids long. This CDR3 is CASSLQTGGYTF. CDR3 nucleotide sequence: TGTGCCAGCAGCTTGCAGACAGGGGGCTACACCTTC.

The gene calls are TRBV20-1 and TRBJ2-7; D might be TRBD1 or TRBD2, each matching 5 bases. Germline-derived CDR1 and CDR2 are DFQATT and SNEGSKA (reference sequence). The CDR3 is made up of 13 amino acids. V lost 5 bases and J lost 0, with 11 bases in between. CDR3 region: CSASGAISYEQYF. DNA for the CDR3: TGCAGTGCTTCCGGGGCCATCTCCTACGAGCAGTACTTC.

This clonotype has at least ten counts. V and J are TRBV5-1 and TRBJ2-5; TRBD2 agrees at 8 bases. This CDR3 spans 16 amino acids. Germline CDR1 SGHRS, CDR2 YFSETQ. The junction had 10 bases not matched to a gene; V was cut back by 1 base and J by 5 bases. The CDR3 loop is CASSLIPTGGGETQYF. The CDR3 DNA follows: TGCGCCAGCAGCTTGATCCCCACGGGAGGGGGGGAGACCCAGTACTTC.

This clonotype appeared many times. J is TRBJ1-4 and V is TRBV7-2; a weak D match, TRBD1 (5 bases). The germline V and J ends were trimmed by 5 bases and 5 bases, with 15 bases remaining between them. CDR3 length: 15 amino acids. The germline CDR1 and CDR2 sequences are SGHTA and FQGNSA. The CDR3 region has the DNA TGTGCCAGCAGCAGAGTGCAGGGACCCAATGAAAAACTGTTTTTT. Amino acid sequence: CASSRVQGPNEKLFF.

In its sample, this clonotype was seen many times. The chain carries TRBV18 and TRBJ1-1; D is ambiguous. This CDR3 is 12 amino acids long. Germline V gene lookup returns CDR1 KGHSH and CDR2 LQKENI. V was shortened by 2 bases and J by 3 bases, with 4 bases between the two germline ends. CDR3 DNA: TGTGCCAGCTCACCAGGGGACACTGAAGCTTTCTTT. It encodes CASSPGDTEAFF. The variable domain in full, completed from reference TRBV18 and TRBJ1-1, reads NAGVMQNPRHLVRRRGQEARLRCSPMKGHSHVYWYRQLPEEGLKFMVYLQKENIIDESGMPKERFSAEFPKEGPSILRIQQVVRGDSAAYFCASSPGDTEAFFGQGTRLTVV.

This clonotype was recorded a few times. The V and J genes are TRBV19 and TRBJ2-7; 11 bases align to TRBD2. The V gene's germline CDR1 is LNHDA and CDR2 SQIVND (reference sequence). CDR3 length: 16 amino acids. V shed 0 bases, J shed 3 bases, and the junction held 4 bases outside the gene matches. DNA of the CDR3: TGTGCCAGTAGTATAGATGGGACTAGCGGCCGCTACGAGCAGTACTTC. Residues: CASSIDGTSGRYEQYF.

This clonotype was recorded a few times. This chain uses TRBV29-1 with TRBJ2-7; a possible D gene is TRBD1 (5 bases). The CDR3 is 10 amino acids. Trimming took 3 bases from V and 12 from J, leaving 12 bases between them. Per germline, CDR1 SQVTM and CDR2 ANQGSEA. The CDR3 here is CSVEGQGRYF. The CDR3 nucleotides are TGCAGCGTTGAGGGTCAGGGAAGGTACTTC.